The next 12 T cell receptor beta chains were all read from a single sample in a study of blood T cells in healthy people across ages (dated by TCRdb to between 2015 and 2016). Library preparation was by 5' RACE. Sequencing took place on an Illumina HiSeq 2500. A second roughly 7 to 11 cycle PCR used a sample-barcoded 5' primer and a J-beta primer mix. TCRdb's own reprocessing of the public reads used fastp at Q25 and MiXCR and kept productive beta chains. Rows with one shared CDR3 protein collapse into an entry with the most common genes and DNA. Within this sample are about 290,000 distinct CDR3 sequences, with around 30% of them counted one time only. Over 25% of the sample lies in the top ten. The sequencing input was blood. The receptors were gathered from a woman aged 70-85 years in good health.

This clonotype was recorded a few times. The chain carries TRBV13 and TRBJ1-1; D uncertain. In germline, CDR1 is PRHDT, CDR2 FYEKMQ (reference sequence). The V end lost 5 bases, the J end lost 7 bases, and 17 bases lay between the germline ends. The CDR3 is made up of 14 amino acids. CDR3 sequence reads: CASSPKDALYEAFF. The CDR3 nucleotides read TGTGCCAGCAGCCCTAAGGACGCCTTATATGAAGCTTTCTTT.

This clonotype was seen a handful of times. The V and J genes are TRBV6-6 and TRBJ1-1; D may be TRBD1 (6 bases). The V end lost 10 bases, the J end lost 6 bases, and 21 bases lay between the germline ends. Germline assignment: CDR1 MNHNY and CDR2 SVGAGI (reference sequence). The CDR3 runs to 14 residues. The DNA for the CDR3 is TGTGCCACTCACCGGGAGAGGGGGTTCGCTGAAGCTTTCTTT. It encodes CATHRERGFAEAFF.

This chain joins TRBV12-3 or TRBV12-4 and TRBJ1-1; D gene uncertain. The CDR3 extends over 16 amino acids. Between the trimmed V and J ends, which lost 5 bases and 5 bases, there was a span of 21 bases. The CDR3, as DNA: TGTGCCAGCAGTACCCACCGTGGCGGGTCATGGACTGAAGCTTTCTTT. Protein product: CASSTHRGGSWTEAFF.

This clonotype was seen a handful of times. V and J are TRBV7-2 and TRBJ1-2; possible D gene TRBD1, 6 bases. The CDR3 contains 14 residues. The V and J ends lost 1 base and 8 bases respectively, with 14 bases between them. Germline V gene lookup returns CDR1 SGHTA and CDR2 FQGNSA. The CDR3 coding sequence is TGTGCCAGCAGCTTAGTCGGGGGGCAGGGCGGCTACACCTTC. Translating it yields CASSLVGGQGGYTF.

The chain has TRBV7-2 and TRBJ2-1; D gene ambiguous. The CDR3 is 11 amino acids. The ends were cut back, 1 base at V and 9 bases at J, with 4 bases in the middle. CDR1 SGHTA and CDR2 FQGNSA come from the germline V gene. CDR3 nucleotide sequence: TGTGCCAGCAGCTTAGAGCTTGAGCAGTTCTTC. Protein: CASSLELEQFF.

The genes are TRBV14 and TRBJ2-5, with 12 positions matching TRBD2. V gave up 4 bases and J gave up 11 bases; unmatched junction bases: 5. Germline lookup yields CDR1 SGHDN and CDR2 FVKESK. This CDR3 is built from 13 residues. The CDR3 DNA sequence: TGTGCCAGCAGCCGGACTAGCGGGACACAGCAGTACTTC. Encoded protein: CASSRTSGTQQYF. Drawing the rest from reference TRBV14 and TRBJ2-5, the complete variable domain is EAGVTQFPSHSVIEKGQTVTLRCDPISGHDNLYWYRRVMGKEIKFLLHFVKESKQDESGMPNNRFLAERTGGTYSTLKVQPAELEDSGVYFCASSRTSGTQQYFGPGTRLLVL.

The sample holds a few counts of this clonotype. The chain combines TRBV7-2 with TRBJ2-7; possibly TRBD2 for D (5 bases). The CDR3 has 14 residues. Germline V gene data show CDR1 as SGHTA and CDR2 as FQGNSA. The germline V and J ends were trimmed by 1 base and 5 bases, with 12 bases remaining between them. CDR3: CASSLGGSGNEQYF. CDR3 sequence (DNA): TGTGCCAGCAGCTTAGGAGGTTCGGGAAACGAGCAGTACTTC.

This clonotype was seen repeatedly, ten times or more. This chain uses TRBV27 with TRBJ2-7, with TRBD2 identical over 9 bases. The CDR3 length is 15 residues. Germline trimming cut 4 bases from V and 4 bases from J; bases unmatched to any gene: 8. Germline V gene data show CDR1 as MNHEY and CDR2 as SMNVEV (reference sequence). Here the CDR3 reads CASSSPTSGTYEQYF. The CDR3 DNA reads TGTGCCAGCAGTTCCCCGACTAGCGGAACGTACGAGCAGTACTTC.

V usage is TRBV7-2 and J usage is TRBJ1-2, with D tentatively TRBD1 (6 bases). The CDR3 sequence is 16 residues long. V lost 6 bases, J lost 4 bases, and 21 bases lay in between. Germline V gene data show CDR1 as SGHTA and CDR2 as FQGNSA. The CDR3 bases are TGTGCCAGCAGATCTACCAGGGGAGCAGTAGGCTATGGCTACACCTTC. It specifies CASRSTRGAVGYGYTF.

The chain couples TRBV3-1 to TRBJ2-7; TRBD1 is a possible D gene (5 bases). The end of the DNA fits TRBJ2-1 better, so the J call may be wrong. This CDR3 contains 13 residues. Per germline, CDR1 LGHDT and CDR2 YNNKEL (reference sequence). The CDR3 nucleotides read TGTGCCAGCAGCCAGCTGACAGTGGGTGAGCAGTTCTTC. The encoded protein is CASSQLTVGEQFF.

In this sample, this clonotype turned up a few times. This rearrangement joins TRBV7-2 to TRBJ2-5, with a tentative D call TRBD1 (6 bases). The DNA end lines up better with TRBJ2-7; the J call may be wrong. The germline V gene has CDR1 SGHTA and CDR2 FQGNSA. The CDR3 is 13 amino acids. CDR3: CASSFQDSYEQYF. CDR3 bases: TGTGCCAGCAGCTTCCAGGACAGCTACGAGCAGTACTTC.

This clonotype was detected only a few times. V gene TRBV29-1 combines with J gene TRBJ2-1; TRBD1 agrees at 8 bases. The J call is doubtful: the DNA matches TRBJ2-7 better. Germline V gene sequence: CDR1 SQVTM, CDR2 ANQGSEA. The CDR3 loop spans 12 amino acids. CDR3 region: CSVDLTGGEQYF. CDR3 DNA: TGCAGCGTTGATTTAACAGGGGGCGAGCAGTACTTC.